In this sample, the clone carrying this T cell receptor (beta chain) turned up many times. The data derive from a study of T-cell reconstitution after alpha-beta-depleted transplantation in children. Unique molecular identifiers were used in preparing the TCRbeta library. TCRdb re-called the PCR reads through MiXCR, storing one row per CDR3 protein. The data show some 15,000 distinct CDR3 sequences, around 5.1% seen once. The V end was cut by 6 bases, the J end by 0 bases, with 12 bases between. Germline V gene sequence: CDR1 MNHEY, CDR2 SVGAGI. The length of the CDR3 is 15 residues. This material consisted of PBMCs, taken before TCRalphabeta/CD19-depleted stem cell transplant. The clonotype was recovered from a boy between 10 and 17 years old with acute lymphoblastic leukemia, due to receive a stem cell transplant. The V gene is TRBV6-5, the J gene TRBJ2-1; either TRBD1 or TRBD2 may supply D (6 bases each). The DNA of the CDR3 is TGTGCCAGCAGCAGGAGGGGGAGCTCCTACAATGAGCAGTTCTTC. Its translation: CASSRRGSSYNEQFF.